The subject of this entry is one T cell receptor (beta chain). Trimming at V came to 7 bases and at J to 3 bases, leaving 10 bases not matched to a gene. CDR1 and CDR2 (germline): LNHDA, SQIVND (reference sequence). The CDR3 is 15 amino acids. This sample was taken from a study of sequential checkpoint blockade in melanoma. As to treatment: randomized to nivolumab then ipilimumab (arm A) or the reverse (arm B). Live CD3+CD8+ CD19− CD56− cells were sorted from PBMCs. TCRdb's copy holds only in-frame clones and misses some; the assay was immunoSEQ multiplex PCR. The table lists fewer than 35,000 clones, approximately 86% of them singletons.

This material consisted of CD8+ T cells sorted from blood (inferred from file names), taken from a patient given nivolumab and ipilimumab in sequence. This TCR was recovered from a human donor with melanoma. V is TRBV19 and J is TRBJ1-1; 8 positions agree with TRBD1. The CDR3 DNA sequence: TGTGCCAGTACCCCCGGACAGGGTCTGTACACTGAAGCTTTCTTT. Amino acids: CASTPGQGLYTEAFF.